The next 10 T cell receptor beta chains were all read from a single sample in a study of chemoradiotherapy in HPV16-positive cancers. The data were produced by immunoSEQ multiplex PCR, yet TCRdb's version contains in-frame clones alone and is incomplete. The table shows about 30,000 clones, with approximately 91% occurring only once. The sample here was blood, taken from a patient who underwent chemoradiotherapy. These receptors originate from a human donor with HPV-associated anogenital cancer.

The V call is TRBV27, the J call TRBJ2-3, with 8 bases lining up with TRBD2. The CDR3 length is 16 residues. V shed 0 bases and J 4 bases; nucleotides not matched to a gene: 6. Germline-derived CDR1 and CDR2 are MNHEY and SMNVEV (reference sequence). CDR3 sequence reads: CASSLSGGGRADTQYF. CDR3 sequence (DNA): TGTGCCAGCAGTTTATCCGGGGGGGGCCGCGCAGATACGCAGTATTTT.

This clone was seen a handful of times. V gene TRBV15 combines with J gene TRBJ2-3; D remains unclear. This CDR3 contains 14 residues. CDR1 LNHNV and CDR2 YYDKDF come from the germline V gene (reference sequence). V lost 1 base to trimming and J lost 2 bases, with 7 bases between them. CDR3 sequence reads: CATSRGLYTDTQYF. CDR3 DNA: TGTGCCACCAGCAGAGGTCTATACACAGATACGCAGTATTTT.

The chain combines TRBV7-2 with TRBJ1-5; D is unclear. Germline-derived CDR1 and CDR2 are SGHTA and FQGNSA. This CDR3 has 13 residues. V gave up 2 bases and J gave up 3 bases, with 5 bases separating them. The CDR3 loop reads CASSLNLNQPQHF. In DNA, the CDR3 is TGTGCCAGCAGCTTAAATCTCAATCAGCCCCAGCATTTT. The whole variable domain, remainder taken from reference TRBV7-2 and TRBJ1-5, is GAGVSQSPSNKVTEKGKDVELRCDPISGHTALYWYRQSLGQGLEFLIYFQGNSAPDKSGLPSDRFSAERTGGSVSTLTIQRTQQEDSAVYLCASSLNLNQPQHFGDGTRLSIL.

The chain's CDR3 is CASSQAGTGAYEQYF. CDR3 sequence (DNA): TGCGCCAGCAGCCAAGCGGGGACAGGGGCCTACGAGCAGTACTTC. The chain joins TRBV4-1 to TRBJ2-7; 10 positions agree with TRBD1. Unmatched junction bases numbered 2, after V lost 1 base and J lost 2 bases. Germline loops: CDR1 MGHRA, CDR2 YSYEKL. The CDR3 is 15 residues long.

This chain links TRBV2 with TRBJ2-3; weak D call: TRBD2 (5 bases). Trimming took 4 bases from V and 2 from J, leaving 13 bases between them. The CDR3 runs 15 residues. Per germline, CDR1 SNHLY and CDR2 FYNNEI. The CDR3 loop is CASSGTPRPTDTQYF. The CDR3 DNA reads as TGTGCCAGCAGTGGGACTCCTCGGCCCACAGATACGCAGTATTTT.

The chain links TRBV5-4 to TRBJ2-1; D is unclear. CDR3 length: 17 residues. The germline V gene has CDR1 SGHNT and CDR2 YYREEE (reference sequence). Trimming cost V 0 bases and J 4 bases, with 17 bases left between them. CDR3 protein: CASSLAEAGSLYNEQFF. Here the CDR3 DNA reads TGTGCCAGCAGCTTGGCCGAGGCAGGCTCTCTTTACAATGAGCAGTTCTTC.

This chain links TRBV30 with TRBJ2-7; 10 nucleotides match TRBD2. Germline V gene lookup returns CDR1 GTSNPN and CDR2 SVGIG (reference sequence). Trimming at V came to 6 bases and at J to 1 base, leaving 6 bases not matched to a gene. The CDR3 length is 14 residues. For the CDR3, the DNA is TGTGCCTGTGGGGCTAGCGGGAGTTCCTACGAGCAGTACTTC. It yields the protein CACGASGSSYEQYF. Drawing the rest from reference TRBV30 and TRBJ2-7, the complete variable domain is SQTIHQWPATLVQPVGSPLSLECTVEGTSNPNLYWYRQAAGRGLQLLFYSVGIGQISSEVPQNLSASRPQDRQFILSSKKLLLSDSGFYLCACGASGSSYEQYFGPGTRLTVT.

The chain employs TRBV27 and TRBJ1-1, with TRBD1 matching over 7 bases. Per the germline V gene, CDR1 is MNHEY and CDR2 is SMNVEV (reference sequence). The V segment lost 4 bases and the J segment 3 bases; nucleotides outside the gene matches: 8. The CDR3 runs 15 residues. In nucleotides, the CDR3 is TGTGCCAGCAGTTCAAACAGGGGCCGGTACACTGAAGCTTTCTTT. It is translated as CASSSNRGRYTEAFF.

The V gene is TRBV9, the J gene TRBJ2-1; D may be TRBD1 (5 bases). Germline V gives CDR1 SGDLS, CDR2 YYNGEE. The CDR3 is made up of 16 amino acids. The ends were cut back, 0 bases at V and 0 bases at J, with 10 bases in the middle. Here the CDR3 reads CASSVDSRGSYNEQFF. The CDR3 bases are TGTGCCAGCAGCGTAGACTCTAGGGGCTCCTACAATGAGCAGTTCTTC.

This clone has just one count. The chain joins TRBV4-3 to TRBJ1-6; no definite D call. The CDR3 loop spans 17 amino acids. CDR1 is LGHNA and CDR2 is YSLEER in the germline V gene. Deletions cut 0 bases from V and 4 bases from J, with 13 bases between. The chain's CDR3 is CASSQDEHSGYNSPLHF. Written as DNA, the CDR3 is TGCGCCAGCAGCCAAGATGAACACAGTGGTTATAATTCACCCCTCCACTTT.